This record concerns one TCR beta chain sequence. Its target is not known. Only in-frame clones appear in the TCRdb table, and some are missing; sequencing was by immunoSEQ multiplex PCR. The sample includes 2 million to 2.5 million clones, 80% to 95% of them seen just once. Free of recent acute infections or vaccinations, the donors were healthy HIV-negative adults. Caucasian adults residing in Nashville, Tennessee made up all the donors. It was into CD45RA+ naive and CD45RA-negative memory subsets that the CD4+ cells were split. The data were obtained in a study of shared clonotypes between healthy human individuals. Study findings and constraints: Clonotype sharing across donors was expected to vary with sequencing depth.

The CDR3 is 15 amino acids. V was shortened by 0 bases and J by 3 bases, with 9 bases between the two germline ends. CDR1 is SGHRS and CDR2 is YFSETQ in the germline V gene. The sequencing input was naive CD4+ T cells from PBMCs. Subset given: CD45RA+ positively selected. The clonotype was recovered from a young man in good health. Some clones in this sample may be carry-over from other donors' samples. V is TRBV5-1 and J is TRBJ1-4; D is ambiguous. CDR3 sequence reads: CASSLGWASNEKLFF. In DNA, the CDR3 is TGCGCCAGCAGCTTGGGGTGGGCTTCTAATGAAAAACTGTTTTTT.